Following are 8 T cell receptor beta chains from one sample sequenced in a study of shared clonotypes between healthy human individuals. CD45RO negativity and positive selection for CCR7 defined naive CD8 cells, a population that excluded terminally differentiated effector memory CD45RA+ cells. Only in-frame clones appear in the TCRdb table, and some are missing; sequencing was by immunoSEQ multiplex PCR. Of around 2,000,000 clones in the sample, less than 95% were seen once. Sample: naive CD8+ T cells sorted from blood. The receptor set was obtained from a man aged 18-30 years in good health.

This clone has only one observation. Written as DNA, the CDR3 is TGTGCCACCAGCAGAGATAGGGCAGGGGCCCCCTACGAGCAGTACTTC. Translated: CATSRDRAGAPYEQYF. V is TRBV15 and J is TRBJ2-7, with TRBD1 as a possible D gene (6 bases). This CDR3 is 16 amino acids long. The ends were cut back, 0 bases at V and 2 bases at J, with 14 bases in the middle. Germline CDR1 is LNHNV and CDR2 is YYDKDF (reference sequence).

The rearrangement joins TRBV6-1 to TRBJ2-7; the D is unclear. Per germline, CDR1 MNHNS and CDR2 SASEGT. There are 15 residues in the CDR3. Trimming shortened V by 6 bases and J by 4 bases, and 19 bases separated the two germline ends. In DNA, the CDR3 is TGTGCCAGCAGGGATATCGACACCCCGAGGTACGAGCAGTACTTC. Residues: CASRDIDTPRYEQYF.

This rearrangement joins TRBV7-2 to TRBJ2-3; 10 nucleotides line up with TRBD1. Germline lookup yields CDR1 SGHTA and CDR2 FQGNSA. The CDR3 contains 16 residues. With 3 bases clipped from V and 3 bases from J, the junction kept 6 bases outside the gene matches. The CDR3 DNA is TGTGCCAGCAGCTTCACCCGGGACAGGGGAACAGATACGCAGTATTTT. Its protein product is CASSFTRDRGTDTQYF.

The V gene is TRBV2, the J gene TRBJ2-5, with 9 nucleotides matching TRBD2. This CDR3 has 14 residues. Per the germline V gene, CDR1 is SNHLY and CDR2 is FYNNEI. Germline trimming cut 6 bases from V and 5 bases from J; bases unmatched to any gene: 7. CDR3 residues: CASRASSGVETQYF. Here the CDR3 DNA reads TGTGCCAGCAGAGCCTCTAGCGGGGTGGAGACCCAGTACTTC.

The V call is TRBV7-8, the J call TRBJ1-1, with 7 bases identical to TRBD1. Trimming removed 3 bases from V and 7 bases from J; junction bases left unmatched: 2. Germline values: CDR1 SGHVS, CDR2 FQNEAQ. This CDR3 is built from 12 residues. Here the CDR3 reads CASSFDRDEAFF. CDR3 sequence (DNA): TGTGCCAGCAGCTTCGACAGGGATGAAGCTTTCTTT.

The V and J genes are TRBV13 and TRBJ2-3; D unresolved. The V end was cut by 5 bases, the J end by 1 base, with 10 bases between. The CDR3 extends over 14 amino acids. Germline lookup yields CDR1 PRHDT and CDR2 FYEKMQ (reference sequence). The CDR3 DNA sequence: TGTGCCAGCAGCCAACCCCTTGGCACAGATACGCAGTATTTT. Translation gives CASSQPLGTDTQYF.

The chain has TRBV25-1 and TRBJ2-7, with 9 bases lining up with TRBD2. CDR1 MGHDK and CDR2 SYGVNS come from the germline V gene. V shed 7 bases, J shed 3 bases, and the junction held 4 bases outside the gene matches. The CDR3 extends over 13 amino acids. This CDR3 is CASTAGGYYEQYF. Written as DNA, the CDR3 is TGTGCCAGCACAGCGGGGGGTTACTACGAGCAGTACTTC.

V is TRBV2 and J is TRBJ2-7; D call uncertain. The CDR3 totals 15 residues. The germline CDR1 and CDR2 sequences are SNHLY and FYNNEI. V gave up 1 base and J gave up 3 bases, with 13 bases separating them. The CDR3 DNA sequence: TGTGCCAGCAGTGAAGTTTTGGGGATGGGCTACGAGCAGTACTTC. Translated: CASSEVLGMGYEQYF.